This TCR beta chain was observed in a study of vaccination effects on CD4 cells after COVID-19. The wider study: Each participant was given two doses of one vaccine (BNT162b2 or mRNA-1273).

Notes on this clone: Its antigen is unidentified.

Antigen-specific CD4+ T cells expanded by the ViraFEST assay with viral peptide pools were then sequenced. Isolating CD4+ T cells followed approximately 10 days of culture. IL-2 medium was substituted for half the medium on days 3 and 7. Profiling relied on immunoSEQ multiplex PCR, and the TCRdb table lists in-frame clones only, not all of them. This sample has roughly 76,000 clones, with approximately 74% found just once. This sequence originates from a human donor who received a COVID-19 vaccine. This sample comprised CD4+ T cells from PBMCs cultured with HCoV-229E spike peptides, obtained before COVID-19 vaccination.

As DNA, the CDR3 is TGTGCCAGCTCACCGACTAGCGCGGGCACAGATACGCAGTATTTT. It translates to CASSPTSAGTDTQYF. The V gene is TRBV18, the J gene TRBJ2-3; 8 nucleotides match TRBD2. Germline V CDR1 and CDR2: KGHSH, LQKENI. The CDR3 contains 15 residues. Trimming at V came to 3 bases and at J to 1 base, leaving 3 bases not matched to a gene.